This T cell receptor beta chain was recorded in a study of radiotherapy plus CTLA-4 blockade in lung cancer. Study findings and constraints: Response was reportedly best predicted by early blood T cell clone dynamics, with interferon-beta. Blood saw expansion of tumor-derived TCR clones after radiotherapy plus ipilimumab.

In germline, CDR1 is SGHNT, CDR2 YENEEA. CDR3 length equals 16 residues. Trimming took 5 bases from V and 5 from J, leaving 21 bases between them. There are a few counts of this clone. Antigen specificity is unknown. Here immunoSEQ multiplex PCR was the method, and the copy in TCRdb shows in-frame clones only, minus some. The repertoire holds fewer than 70,000 clones, with 79% as singletons. Receiving focal radiation plus CTLA-4 blockade with ipilimumab were patients who had chemo-refractory metastatic non-small-cell lung cancer. The V call is TRBV11-3, the J call TRBJ2-5; weak D call: TRBD2 (7 bases). The receptor was isolated from a human donor with non-small cell lung cancer who had a complete response to radiotherapy plus ipilimumab. Sequences were derived from peripheral blood, sampled from a patient treated with radiotherapy plus ipilimumab. CDR3 protein: CASSTRLFEGGETQYF. CDR3 sequence (DNA): TGTGCCAGCAGCACACGCCTGTTTGAGGGGGGGGAGACCCAGTACTTC.